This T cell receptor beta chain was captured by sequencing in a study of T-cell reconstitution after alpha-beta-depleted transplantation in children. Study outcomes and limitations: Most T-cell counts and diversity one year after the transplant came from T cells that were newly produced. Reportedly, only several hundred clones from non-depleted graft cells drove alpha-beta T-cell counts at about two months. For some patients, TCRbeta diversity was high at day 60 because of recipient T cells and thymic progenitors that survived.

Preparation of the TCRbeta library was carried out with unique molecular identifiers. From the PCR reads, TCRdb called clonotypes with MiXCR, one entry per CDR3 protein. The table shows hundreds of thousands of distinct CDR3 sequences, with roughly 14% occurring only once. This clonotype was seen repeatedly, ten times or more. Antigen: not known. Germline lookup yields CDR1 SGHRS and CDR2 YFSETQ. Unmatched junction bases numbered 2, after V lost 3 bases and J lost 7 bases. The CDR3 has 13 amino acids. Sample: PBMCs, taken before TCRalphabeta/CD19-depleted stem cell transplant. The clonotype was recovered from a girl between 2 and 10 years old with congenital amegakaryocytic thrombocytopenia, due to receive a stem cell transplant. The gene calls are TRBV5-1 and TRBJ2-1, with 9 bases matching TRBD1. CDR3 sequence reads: CASSWTGENEQFF. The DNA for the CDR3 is TGCGCCAGCAGCTGGACAGGGGAGAATGAGCAGTTCTTC.